Following are 32 T cell receptor beta chains from one sample sequenced in a study of T cell repertoires in cytomegalovirus infection. The antigens for these receptors are not known. Each CDR3 protein is one row after TCRdb ran MiXCR on the reads. The sample carries tens of thousands of distinct CDR3 sequences, under 30% recorded once. The source material was CD8+ T cells from cultured PBMCs, sampled from culture after CMV antigen stimulation. These receptors were obtained from a human donor in good health (CMV status not recorded). Some clones in this sample may be carry-over from other donors' samples.

This clonotype was seen a few times. The rearrangement joins TRBV19 to TRBJ1-2, with TRBD1 identical over 7 bases. This CDR3 spans 15 amino acids. Trimming took 5 bases from V and 7 from J; bases not matched to a gene: 13. The germline CDR1 and CDR2 sequences are LNHDA and SQIVND (reference sequence). The CDR3: CASSPSDREVVGYTF. The CDR3 DNA reads TGTGCCAGTAGTCCCTCCGACAGGGAAGTGGTTGGCTACACCTTC.

CDR3 bases: TGCGCCAGCAGCACCCGGGGGACCGATGGCACTGAAGCTTTCTTT. Amino acid sequence: CASSTRGTDGTEAFF. The J gene is TRBJ1-1, the V gene TRBV5-1; D perhaps matches TRBD1 (5 bases). With 4 bases removed from V and 4 bases from J, the gap between germline ends came to 17 bases. Germline CDR1 SGHRS, CDR2 YFSETQ. CDR3 length: 15 amino acids.

This clonotype was picked up a small number of times. For the CDR3, the DNA is TGTGCCAGCAGCCCGCCCGGGACCGCCCTAGAGCAGTACTTC. This sequence encodes CASSPPGTALEQYF. This chain uses TRBV3-1 with TRBJ2-7; D possibly uses TRBD1 or TRBD2 (5 bases each). Germline CDR1 is LGHDT and CDR2 is YNNKEL (reference sequence). V was clipped by 4 bases and J by 7 bases, with 17 bases between them. The CDR3 runs to 14 residues.

This clonotype was seen many times. V gene TRBV6-6 combines with J gene TRBJ1-4; D uncertain. Germline CDR1 and CDR2: MNHNY and SVGAGI (reference sequence). The V gene lost 7 bases and the J gene lost 0 bases, with 9 bases spanning the gap. CDR3 length: 14 amino acids. The CDR3 nucleotides read TGTGCCAGCACCTTTCTACCAACTAATGAAAAACTGTTTTTT. Translation: CASTFLPTNEKLFF.

Details on this clonotype: A much larger clone lies one base from this, so it may be a read error. The chain carries TRBV6-5 and TRBJ2-1, with 9 positions matching TRBD2. The germline V gene has CDR1 MNHEY and CDR2 SVGAGI. The CDR3 spans 15 residues. CDR3: CASSAGLAEYNKQFF. DNA of the CDR3: TGTGCCAGCAGTGCGGGACTAGCAGAGTACAATAAGCAGTTCTTC.

This clonotype has ten or more counts. The rearrangement links TRBV7-9 to TRBJ1-1; D is unresolved. The CDR3 is 14 amino acids. Trimming removed 5 bases from V and 1 base from J, with 11 bases in between. CDR1 is SEHNR, CDR2 FQNEAQ, per germline (reference sequence). The CDR3 region is CASSLGDWNTEAFF. CDR3 sequence (DNA): TGTGCCAGCAGCCTAGGTGATTGGAACACTGAAGCTTTCTTT.

The V gene is TRBV28, the J gene TRBJ2-7, with unresolved D. The germline gives CDR1 MDHEN, CDR2 SYDVKM. The CDR3 has 14 amino acids. The ends were cut back, 3 bases at V and 2 bases at J, with 11 bases in the middle. The CDR3 spells CASSFRAPTYEQYF. The CDR3, as DNA: TGTGCCAGCAGTTTCCGGGCCCCCACCTACGAGCAGTACTTC.

V is TRBV20-1 and J is TRBJ1-2; D might be TRBD1 (5 bases). CDR1 and CDR2 (germline): DFQATT, SNEGSKA (reference sequence). With 6 bases removed from V and 5 bases from J, the gap between germline ends came to 16 bases. The CDR3 loop spans 13 amino acids. The DNA of the CDR3 is TGCAGTGCGCGCCGGGACGCAAGATATGGCTACACCTTC. It codes for CSARRDARYGYTF.

This clonotype was detected many times. The rearrangement links TRBV5-1 to TRBJ1-1, with 9 bases identical to TRBD1. The CDR3 is made up of 15 amino acids. Germline V CDR1 and CDR2: SGHRS, YFSETQ. V was clipped by 4 bases and J by 5 bases; unmatched bases: 9. This chain's CDR3 is CASSPRDRENTEAFF. Written as DNA, the CDR3 is TGCGCCAGCAGCCCGAGGGACAGGGAGAATACTGAAGCTTTCTTT.

The rearrangement joins TRBV12-3 or TRBV12-4 to TRBJ2-2; D gene uncertain. V was trimmed by 3 bases and J by 3 bases, leaving 11 bases between them. The CDR3 is 15 residues long. CDR3 in DNA: TGTGCCAGCAGTTTTAGGCCAGTGGACACCGGGGAGCTGTTTTTT. Protein product: CASSFRPVDTGELFF.

The rearrangement links TRBV6-2 or TRBV6-3 to TRBJ2-7; the D gene is possibly TRBD2 (6 bases). Germline CDR1 MNHEY, CDR2 SVGEGT. The CDR3 length is 16 residues. The germline V and J ends were trimmed by 9 bases and 2 bases, with 23 bases remaining between them. In nucleotides, the CDR3 is TGTGCCAGTCACCCCACGTGGAGGGGCTCCACCTACGAGCAGTACTTC. Amino acid sequence: CASHPTWRGSTYEQYF.

The chain combines TRBV30 with TRBJ2-7; 12 nucleotides agree with TRBD2. Germline assignment: CDR1 GTSNPN and CDR2 SVGIG (reference sequence). This CDR3 is built from 18 residues. The J segment lost 7 bases and the V segment lost 0 bases, leaving 16 bases of the junction unmatched. The CDR3 sequence is CAWSVLAGGPGRLLEQYF. The DNA of the CDR3 is TGTGCCTGGAGTGTACTAGCGGGAGGTCCCGGCCGACTACTAGAGCAGTACTTC.

Here the CDR3 reads CASSYKGLAGEYEQYF. For the CDR3, the DNA is TGTGCCAGCAGTTACAAAGGACTAGCGGGAGAATACGAGCAGTACTTC. The V call is TRBV6-5, the J call TRBJ2-7; TRBD2 matches at 13 bases. Trimming at V came to 2 bases and at J to 4 bases, leaving 5 bases not matched to a gene. The germline V gene has CDR1 MNHEY and CDR2 SVGAGI. The CDR3 extends over 16 amino acids.

This clonotype came up a few times. The V and J genes are TRBV6-1 and TRBJ2-1; 10 nucleotides line up with TRBD1. V dropped 7 bases and J dropped 0; count of bases not matched to a gene: 9. The CDR3 consists of 17 residues. Looked up from germline, CDR1 is MNHNS and CDR2 is SASEGT. For the CDR3, the DNA is TGTGCCAGCACCCGCTGGGGACAGGGGAGCTCCTACAATGAGCAGTTCTTC. It translates to CASTRWGQGSSYNEQFF.

This chain connects TRBV27 to TRBJ1-2; D unresolved. The germline gives CDR1 MNHEY, CDR2 SMNVEV (reference sequence). The V gene lost 5 bases and the J gene lost 8 bases, with 24 bases spanning the gap. This CDR3 region has 16 residues. The CDR3 nucleotides read TGTGCCAGCAGTCCCTCACTGACTCTAGGGATACAGGGCTACACCTTC. Its translation is CASSPSLTLGIQGYTF.

The V and J genes are TRBV2 and TRBJ2-7, with 8 nucleotides matching TRBD1. Germline V lookup: CDR1 SNHLY, CDR2 FYNNEI. This CDR3 contains 15 residues. With V trimmed by 6 bases and J by 2 bases, 9 bases remained unmatched. This CDR3 reads CASRIATGDAYEQYF. In DNA, the CDR3 is TGTGCCAGCAGGATTGCGACAGGGGATGCCTACGAGCAGTACTTC.

Here the CDR3 reads CASSHQGLDQETQYF. CDR3 bases: TGCGCCAGCAGCCACCAGGGGTTGGACCAAGAGACCCAGTACTTC. This chain links TRBV4-1 with TRBJ2-5; D may be TRBD1 (6 bases). The CDR3 loop spans 15 amino acids. V was cut by 3 bases and J by 0 bases, with 11 bases left in between. CDR1 is MGHRA and CDR2 is YSYEKL in the germline V gene.

The table lists this clonotype with many counts. This rearrangement joins TRBV27 to TRBJ1-2; 10 positions match TRBD1. Germline V gene sequence: CDR1 MNHEY, CDR2 SMNVEV (reference sequence). Losses at the gene ends were 7 bases for V and 3 bases for J; bases not matched to a gene: 8. This CDR3 region has 15 residues. CDR3 nucleotides: TGTGCCAGCAATCGACAGGGGGCGCGGGACTATGGCTACACCTTC. It is translated as CASNRQGARDYGYTF.

The chain links TRBV7-6 to TRBJ2-5, with D perhaps matching TRBD2 (6 bases). CDR3 size: 13 residues. Germline-derived CDR1 and CDR2 are SGHVS and FNYEAQ. V was shortened by 5 bases and J by 5 bases, with 12 bases between the two germline ends. The CDR3 here is CASSPLGGETQYF. For the CDR3, the DNA is TGTGCCAGCAGCCCGCTTGGGGGGGAGACCCAGTACTTC. The complete variable domain, with remaining parts taken from reference TRBV7-6 and TRBJ2-5, reads GAGVSQSPRYKVTKRGQDVALRCDPISGHVSLYWYRQALGQGPEFLTYFNYEAQQDKSGLPNDRFSAERPEGSISTLTIQRTEQRDSAMYRCASSPLGGETQYFGPGTRLLVL.

This clonotype was observed many times. The junction differs from germline at one of its ends, possibly a read error. The rearrangement uses TRBV4-1 and TRBJ2-1; 8 nucleotides line up with TRBD2. The CDR3 spans 14 residues. The germline gives CDR1 MGHRA, CDR2 YSYEKL. The CDR3 region is CASSQGLAGNEQFF. The CDR3, as DNA: TGCGCCAGCAGTCAAGGGCTAGCGGGTAATGAGCAGTTCTTC.

Details on this clonotype: A much larger clone differs by one base, so this may be a read error. The chain uses TRBV4-1 and TRBJ2-4, with 7 bases lining up with TRBD1. The CDR3 covers 15 residues. Germline V gives CDR1 MGHRA, CDR2 YSYEKL. CDR3 region: CVSSQDPGGKNIQYF. The CDR3 bases are TGCGTCAGCAGCCAAGACCCAGGGGGAAAAAACATTCAGTACTTC.

Many counts were recorded for this clonotype. The chain carries TRBV12-3 or TRBV12-4 and TRBJ2-1; D is undetermined. CDR3 length: 12 amino acids. The germline V and J ends were trimmed by 7 bases and 8 bases, with 12 bases remaining between them. Written as DNA, the CDR3 is TGTGCCAGCACCCCCCTCGGCGATGAGCAGTTCTTC. It translates to CASTPLGDEQFF.

The CDR3 coding sequence is TGTGCCAGCAGCTTTATATCCACTGAAGCTTTCTTT. This translates into CASSFISTEAFF. The rearrangement uses TRBV7-9 and TRBJ1-1; no firm D call. Germline V gene lookup returns CDR1 SEHNR and CDR2 FQNEAQ (reference sequence). This CDR3 has 12 amino acids. Trimming pared 3 bases from V and 4 bases from J, leaving 6 bases between.

This rearrangement joins TRBV4-1 to TRBJ2-2, with D unclear. V lost 0 bases and J 7 bases, leaving 3 bases between the germline ends. Germline values: CDR1 MGHRA, CDR2 YSYEKL. The CDR3 runs to 12 residues. The CDR3 DNA reads as TGCGCCAGCAGCCAAGAGGACGGGGAGCTGTTTTTT. As protein: CASSQEDGELFF.

This clonotype was counted ten times or more. The CDR3 coding sequence is TGTGCCAGCAGCTTACGGAGACGGGACACCGGGGAGCTGTTTTTT. This codes for CASSLRRRDTGELFF. This chain uses TRBV7-9 with TRBJ2-2; D not resolved. CDR3 length equals 15 residues. Trimming took off 2 bases at V and 3 bases at J, with 10 bases between the two ends. Per the germline V gene, CDR1 is SEHNR and CDR2 is FQNEAQ (reference sequence).

This chain joins TRBV5-1 and TRBJ2-7; the D is unclear. V gave up 0 bases and J gave up 3 bases, with 4 bases separating them. Germline CDR1 is SGHRS and CDR2 is YFSETQ. The CDR3 covers 12 residues. The DNA of the CDR3 is TGCGCCAGCAGCTTGGATCGCTACGAGCAGTACTTC. Protein sequence: CASSLDRYEQYF.

With regard to this clonotype: A much bigger clone sits one base away, suggesting this may be a read error. The chain couples TRBV28 to TRBJ2-1; 11 bases line up with TRBD1. Germline loops: CDR1 MDHEN, CDR2 SYDVKM. CDR3 size: 15 residues. CDR3 nucleotides: TGTGCCAGCACCGGCGGACAGGGGGCCGGGCATGAGCAGGTCTTC. Encoded protein: CASTGGQGAGHEQVF. The full variable domain, its missing parts supplied by reference TRBV28 and TRBJ2-1, is DVKVTQSSRYLVKRTGEKVFLECVQDMDHENMFWYRQDPGLGLRLIYFSYDVKMKEKGDIPEGYSVSREKKERFSLILESASTNQTSMYLCASTGGQGAGHEQVFGPGTRLTVL.

The chain is built from TRBV7-2 and TRBJ2-1; D ambiguous. Trimming removed 5 bases from V and 6 bases from J, with 5 bases in between. The CDR3 length is 11 residues. CDR1 is SGHTA and CDR2 is FQGNSA in the germline V gene. CDR3 loop: CASSPRNEQFF. The DNA of the CDR3 is TGTGCCAGCAGCCCCCGCAATGAGCAGTTCTTC.

The chain couples TRBV6-1 to TRBJ1-5, with 7 bases aligning to TRBD1. V shed 0 bases, J shed 6 bases, and the junction held 5 bases outside the gene matches. The germline V gene encodes CDR1 MNHNS and CDR2 SASEGT. This CDR3 is 15 amino acids long. CDR3 DNA: TGTGCCAGCAGTGAAGCGCTTCAGGGGGTTCAGCCCCAGCATTTT. Protein product: CASSEALQGVQPQHF.

This clonotype was counted at least ten times. This chain joins TRBV12-3 or TRBV12-4 and TRBJ2-3; D is undetermined. Trimming took 7 bases from V and 2 from J, leaving 13 bases between them. The CDR3 consists of 14 residues. The CDR3 spells CASTLGGFTDTQYF. The CDR3 nucleotides read TGTGCCAGCACCCTCGGCGGTTTCACAGATACGCAGTATTTT.

Here the CDR3 DNA reads TGCGCCAGCCCCGAACAAGTAGGGGGGAGCGAGACCCAGTACTTC. Its protein is CASPEQVGGSETQYF. The J gene is TRBJ2-5, the V gene TRBV23-1; D possibly uses TRBD1 or TRBD2 (6 bases each). TRBV23-1 is designated an ORF whose function remains uncertain. V dropped 8 bases and J dropped 5 bases, with 21 bases sitting between them. CDR3 length: 15 amino acids.

V and J are TRBV2 and TRBJ2-4, with TRBD1 as a possible D gene (6 bases). The CDR3 is made up of 14 amino acids. CDR1 is SNHLY, CDR2 FYNNEI, per germline. V was shortened by 4 bases and J by 4 bases, with 11 bases between the two germline ends. Here the CDR3 DNA reads TGTGCCAGCAGTGGTGGGCAGGGGAAAAACATTCAGTACTTC. Its protein is CASSGGQGKNIQYF.